This paragraph reports one T cell receptor (beta chain). This clonotype was seen ten or more times. Its antigen has not been determined. No much larger clone exists at a distance of one base, and base qualities are not known. The run used an Illumina HiSeq 1500. TCRdb reprocessed the public reads (quality trimming at Q25 with fastp, clone calling with MiXCR) and kept in-frame beta chains. When rows share a CDR3 protein, they turn into one entry using the most common DNA and genes. In this sample the table shows about 180,000 distinct CDR3 sequences, 14% of which occur a single time. The ten largest clones take up 25% to 30% of the sample. This specimen belongs to a study of T cell repertoires in cytomegalovirus infection (dated by TCRdb to between 2018 and 2021). As for the study more broadly: Donor HLA type was relevant to the analysis, because carriage of CMV infection together with the matching HLA type was indicated by public TCR beta signatures. The paper as a whole reports these results and caveats: Carriers of CMV infection plus the relevant HLA type were discriminated by the cumulative frequency of public TCR beta family members in the study cohort and in an independent approximately 360-donor cohort. In the ex vivo response, HLA-C-restricted CMV-specific TCR beta clonotypes were dominant, and in two of eight donors the single most frequent clonotype came from this HLA-C-restricted group.

Including cysteine and phenylalanine, the CDR3 has 13 amino acids. CDR3 DNA is the only sequence kept; it has 39 bases, read in frame from the first base. CDR1 and CDR2 were assigned from the germline V gene as SGHAT and FQNNGV. Relative to germline, V is 3 bases shorter and J is 3 bases shorter, with 9 bases between their ends. The specimen sequenced was PBMCs. The rearranged segments are TRBV11-2 and TRBJ2-7; the D gene is not confidently resolved. The sequence was collected from a human donor in good health (CMV status not recorded). Some clones in this sample may be carry-over from other donors' samples. The sequenced DNA is TGTGCCAGCAGCTTGGCCACTTACTACGAGCAGTACTTC. Its protein product is CASSLATYYEQYF.